This T cell receptor (beta chain) is drawn from a study of OX40 agonist ivuxolimab in advanced cancers. Study summary: The dose-escalation cohort was approximately 85% male, with a mean age of 60 years, ranging roughly 20 to 80. Study-wide points: Individuals who were partial responders at 0.1-3.0 mg/kg had clonal expansion that ranked among the lowest. Both CD4+ and CD8+ T cell populations in blood had undergone clonal expansion by week 6 at 0.1 to 3.0 mg/kg.

Using immunoSEQ multiplex PCR, the repertoire was profiled, and TCRdb retains in-frame clones only, with some absent. The data contain roughly 90,000 clones, around 85% of them singletons. V lost 8 bases, J lost 1 base, and 11 bases lay in between. The CDR3 runs 13 residues. CDR1 and CDR2 from the germline V gene are MDHEN and SYDVKM. Points on this clone: As yet, its antigen is unknown.

The specimen comprised CD4+ or CD8+ T cells sorted from blood, sampled in a trial of the OX40 agonist ivuxolimab. The chain links TRBV28 to TRBJ2-5; possibly TRBD2 for D (6 bases). The source of this sequence is an adult with an advanced solid tumor such as melanoma, head and neck, liver or kidney cancer. The CDR3 DNA reads TGTGCCAGCGAATCCGGGAGCCAAGAGACCCAGTACTTC. Amino acids: CASESGSQETQYF.